This T cell receptor (beta chain) was found in a study of cytomegalovirus exposure and HLA in healthy donors. About the study: Unique TCR beta sequences numbering fewer than 130 million came from some 200 million T cells in an earlier analysis. General observations from the study: Data from an earlier analysis indicated that most TCR beta V segments were productive either about 90% or about 30% of the time. Accurate prediction of HLA-A and HLA-B alleles (for most subjects) was reportedly achieved from TCR beta sequences. There were some public TCRs occurring in many donors, but most TCR sequences were rare.

PCR amplification relied on 60 Vbeta primers (plus 13 Jbeta primers). Sequencing was performed with immunoSEQ multiplex PCR; in TCRdb, only in-frame clones are kept and a portion is missing. The profile shows 150,000 to 200,000 clones, around 78% of them singletons. This CDR3 comprises 24 residues. J gave up 7 bases and V 5 bases, and 36 bases lay outside the gene matches. Germline values: CDR1 MDHEN, CDR2 SYDVKM. Comment on this clone: The target antigen is unknown.

Sequencing was performed on PBMCs. This rearrangement joins TRBV28 to TRBJ2-2; 8 bases align to TRBD2. The clonotype was recovered from a woman aged 30 to 39 in good health and CMV-seropositive. The CDR3, as DNA: TGTGCCAGCAGTCCGTACTTCGAAAAAAGTGTTTGGGACTGGGGCCGGGAGGGGGTCGGGGAGCTGTTTTTT. This sequence encodes CASSPYFEKSVWDWGREGVGELFF.